These 12 T cell receptor beta chains came from one sample sequenced in a study of CD8 T cells in Susac syndrome. About 0.45 to 1 ug RNA was reverse transcribed with random hexamers. TCRdb independently ran MiXCR on the immunoSEQ multiplex PCR reads; one entry per CDR3 protein. In the table there are approximately 300,000 distinct CDR3 sequences, about 82% of which are singletons. The specimen was CD8+ T cells from PBMCs. The origin of the receptors is a human donor with multiple sclerosis.

V usage is TRBV28 and J usage is TRBJ2-7; D gene ambiguous. Germline CDR1 and CDR2: MDHEN and SYDVKM. The CDR3 spans 14 residues. The V end was cut by 5 bases, the J end by 0 bases, with 11 bases between. In DNA form, the CDR3 reads TGTGCCAGCAGTGCCTCTCCGAGCTCCTACGAGCAGTACTTC. Translation gives CASSASPSSYEQYF.

The V gene is TRBV3-1, the J gene TRBJ2-5; the match to TRBD1 covers 9 bases. CDR3 length equals 16 residues. V lost 0 bases, J lost 3 bases, and 5 bases stayed unmatched. CDR1 and CDR2 (germline): LGHDT, YNNKEL (reference sequence). CDR3 protein: CASSQDRRDREETQYF. CDR3 bases: TGTGCCAGCAGCCAAGATCGCCGGGACAGGGAAGAGACCCAGTACTTC.

The chain has TRBV20-1 and TRBJ2-1; D remains ambiguous. The V end was cut by 5 bases, the J end by 1 base, with 15 bases between. CDR3 length equals 15 residues. Germline V gives CDR1 DFQATT, CDR2 SNEGSKA (reference sequence). The CDR3 reads CSAPYDPGSYNEQFF. CDR3 coding DNA: TGCAGTGCTCCATATGACCCCGGGTCCTACAATGAGCAGTTCTTC.

This rearrangement joins TRBV7-9 to TRBJ2-5, with TRBD2 identical over 7 bases. The germline V gene has CDR1 SEHNR and CDR2 FQNEAQ (reference sequence). V gave up 5 bases and J gave up 0 bases; unmatched junction bases: 6. The CDR3 spans 15 residues. The CDR3 loop is CASSHTLADQETQYF. For the CDR3, the DNA is TGTGCCAGCAGCCACACGCTAGCGGACCAAGAGACCCAGTACTTC.

This rearrangement joins TRBV4-1 to TRBJ2-7, with 8 bases that match TRBD2. From germline, CDR1 is MGHRA and CDR2 YSYEKL. V was pared by 1 base and J by 0 bases, with 8 bases of the junction left unmatched. The CDR3 spans 17 residues. CDR3 sequence reads: CASSQGRSGGSSYEQYF. The CDR3 nucleotides read TGCGCCAGCAGCCAAGGTAGGAGCGGGGGAAGCTCCTACGAGCAGTACTTC.

This clonotype occurred once. This chain's CDR3 is CASSYGTGSSGANVLTF. CDR3 DNA: TGTGCCAGCAGCTACGGGACAGGGAGCTCTGGGGCCAACGTCCTGACTTTC. J is TRBJ2-6 and V is TRBV6-5; 9 nucleotides agree with TRBD1. With 6 bases clipped from V and 0 bases from J, the junction kept 6 bases outside the gene matches. This CDR3 is built from 17 residues. CDR1 and CDR2 (germline): MNHEY, SVGAGI.

This chain links TRBV28 with TRBJ1-5; D ambiguous. Germline lookup yields CDR1 MDHEN and CDR2 SYDVKM. Trimming removed 1 base at V and 8 bases at J, with 3 bases between. This CDR3 spans 11 amino acids. The CDR3: CASSLSEPQHF. CDR3 DNA: TGTGCCAGCAGTTTATCCGAGCCCCAGCATTTT.

The chain has TRBV7-6 and TRBJ2-2; 10 nucleotides line up with TRBD2. The CDR3 extends over 16 amino acids. Losses at the gene ends were 6 bases for V and 0 bases for J; bases not matched to a gene: 4. Germline V lookup: CDR1 SGHVS, CDR2 FNYEAQ. The CDR3 loop reads CASRFGLAANTGELFF. In DNA, the CDR3 is TGTGCCAGCAGGTTTGGACTAGCGGCGAACACCGGGGAGCTGTTTTTT. Supplemented by reference TRBV7-6 and TRBJ2-2, the full variable domain reads GAGVSQSPRYKVTKRGQDVALRCDPISGHVSLYWYRQALGQGPEFLTYFNYEAQQDKSGLPNDRFSAERPEGSISTLTIQRTEQRDSAMYRCASRFGLAANTGELFFGEGSRLTVL.

Of note for this clonotype: A junction boundary mismatches the germline segment, possibly from a read error. The V call is TRBV7-9, the J call TRBJ2-5; TRBD1 is a possible D gene (6 bases). Per germline, CDR1 SEHNR and CDR2 FQNEAQ (reference sequence). The CDR3 sequence is 13 residues long. The CDR3 here is CAISDRIGETQYF. The CDR3 DNA reads as TGTGCCATCAGCGACAGGATCGGAGAGACCCAGTACTTC.

The chain employs TRBV20-1 and TRBJ2-1; 9 bases are a match to TRBD2. The CDR3 loop spans 17 amino acids. Germline V CDR1 and CDR2: DFQATT, SNEGSKA (reference sequence). V trimming: 5 bases; J trimming: 0 bases; junction bases outside the gene matches: 11. The CDR3 protein is CSAPSPGLARSYNEQFF. The DNA of the CDR3 is TGCAGTGCTCCTTCACCGGGACTAGCTCGCTCCTACAATGAGCAGTTCTTC.

V usage is TRBV4-3 and J usage is TRBJ2-2, with a possible D match to TRBD1 (6 bases). Per germline, CDR1 LGHNA and CDR2 YSLEER. The CDR3 consists of 15 residues. Trimming left V 0 bases short and J 7 bases short, with 12 bases between. The CDR3 DNA follows: TGCGCCAGCAGCCAAGACAGGGGCCTCGGCGGGGAGCTGTTTTTT. It translates to CASSQDRGLGGELFF.

The chain combines TRBV13 with TRBJ2-7, with 7 positions matching TRBD1. V lost 5 bases, J lost 5 bases, and 12 bases stayed unmatched. Germline V CDR1 and CDR2: PRHDT, FYEKMQ (reference sequence). This CDR3 spans 15 amino acids. CDR3 sequence: CASSHPGEGAHEQYF. DNA for the CDR3: TGTGCCAGCAGCCATCCGGGCGAGGGGGCCCACGAGCAGTACTTC.